This TCR beta chain was sequenced in a study of T cells in women clearing cervical HPV infection. With respect to this clone: The read terminates 3 residues ahead of where the CDR3 ends, so the germline J gene completes it.

Germline loops: CDR1 DFQATT, CDR2 SNEGSKA (reference sequence). The CDR3 consists of 11 residues. Deletions cut 6 bases from V and 5 bases from J, with 9 bases between. Sequenced by immunoSEQ multiplex PCR; TCRdb stores in-frame clones only, minus some. The repertoire table contains 25,000 to 35,000 clones. The material sequenced was blood buffy coat. The receptor's source is a woman between 18 and 70 years old with a cervical HPV16 infection that either progressed to CIN3+ or cleared (not recorded which). J is TRBJ2-3 and V is TRBV20-1; D is uncertain. Incomplete CDR3 DNA: TGCAGTGCCTCAGACAAAGATACG. The encoded protein is CSASDKDT. The entire CDR3 reads CSASDKDTQYF.